This T cell receptor (beta chain) is drawn from a study of blood T cell repertoires in COVID-19. Original processing notes: Amplifying reference gene primers gave estimates of nucleated cell counts. Profiling relied on immunoSEQ multiplex PCR, and the TCRdb table lists in-frame clones only, not all of them. V and J calls and clone size are given by that table; D and trimming were obtained from the DNA. The sample includes roughly 160,000 clones, about 88% of them seen just once. This CDR3 has 15 amino acids. Looked up from germline, CDR1 is SGHVS and CDR2 is FQNEAQ. Trimming took 5 bases from V and 0 from J; bases not matched to a gene: 7.

The chain couples TRBV7-8 to TRBJ2-7; 7 positions agree with TRBD2. The sequencing input was peripheral blood. The sequence came from a man younger than 35 with acute or convalescent COVID-19. The CDR3 spells CASSVSGTSSYEQYF. In nucleotides, the CDR3 is TGTGCCAGCAGCGTGAGCGGGACGAGCTCCTACGAGCAGTACTTC.